This T cell receptor beta chain is drawn from a study of OX40 agonist ivuxolimab in advanced cancers. Study information: People who had prior anti-PD-1, anti-PD-L1 or anti-CTLA-4 therapy could take part, and under 45% had some.

Sequenced by immunoSEQ multiplex PCR; TCRdb stores in-frame clones only, minus some. The sample has tens of thousands of clones, about 90% seen once; the top ten hold approximately 9.7%. This CDR3 is 15 amino acids long. The V end was cut by 6 bases, the J end by 0 bases, with 12 bases between. Germline V gene data show CDR1 as MNHEY and CDR2 as SVGAGI. This chain links TRBV6-5 with TRBJ1-5; possibly TRBD1 for D (6 bases). The sequence derives from an adult with an advanced solid tumor such as melanoma, head and neck, liver or kidney cancer. The sample consisted of CD4+ or CD8+ T cells sorted from blood, taken in a trial of the OX40 agonist ivuxolimab. CDR3 amino acids: CASRVAGDSNQPQHF. CDR3 bases: TGTGCCAGCAGGGTGGCAGGGGATAGCAATCAGCCCCAGCATTTT.